One and the same sample provided the 30 T cell receptor beta chains below, sequenced in a study of T cell responses to AZD1222 COVID-19 vaccine. Repertoires were generated with immunoSEQ multiplex PCR, while TCRdb's copy carries only in-frame clones and drops some. The data contain 90,000 to 130,000 clones, roughly 89% of them singletons. The sequences come from peripheral blood, collected 28 days after the second AZD1222 dose. The receptors were sampled from an adult who received the AZD1222 COVID-19 vaccine.

This chain uses TRBV5-5 with TRBJ1-5, with a weak D call TRBD1 (6 bases). V was cut by 1 base and J by 6 bases, with 11 bases left in between. Per the germline V gene, CDR1 is SGHKS and CDR2 is YYEKEE (reference sequence). The CDR3 has 14 amino acids. The chain's CDR3 is CASSLNRVSQPQHF. In DNA, the CDR3 is TGTGCCAGCAGCTTGAACAGGGTAAGTCAGCCCCAGCATTTT. Drawing the rest from reference TRBV5-5 and TRBJ1-5, the complete variable domain is DAGVTQSPTHLIKTRGQQVTLRCSPISGHKSVSWYQQVLGQGPQFIFQYYEKEERGRGNFPDRFSARQFPNYSSELNVNALLLGDSALYLCASSLNRVSQPQHFGDGTRLSIL.

The chain links TRBV5-1 to TRBJ1-1; no firm D call. Trimming removed 1 base from V and 5 bases from J, with 12 bases in between. The germline V gene encodes CDR1 SGHRS and CDR2 YFSETQ. There are 14 residues in the CDR3. This CDR3 reads CASSLSEPRTEAFF. The CDR3 DNA reads as TGCGCCAGCAGCTTGTCGGAACCACGGACTGAAGCTTTCTTT.

The chain links TRBV4-3 to TRBJ2-3; D is uncertain. This CDR3 is built from 15 residues. V was cut by 1 base and J by 4 bases, with 12 bases left in between. CDR1 is LGHNA and CDR2 is YSLEER in the germline V gene. The DNA for the CDR3 is TGCGCCAGCAGCCAAGTCCCGACCAGAGCAGATACGCAGTATTTT. This codes for CASSQVPTRADTQYF.

Of note for this clone: A read error may account for a junction end that differs from germline. V and J are TRBV6-5 and TRBJ1-2; D not certain. The CDR3 runs to 12 residues. CDR1 MNHEY and CDR2 SVGAGI come from the germline V gene. Written as DNA, the CDR3 is TGTGCCAGCACCGGAGACTCGGGCCTCTCCGCCTTC. Residues: CASTGDSGLSAF.

The DNA of the CDR3 is TGTGCCAGCAGTGCCGGGACAGCGAATTCACCCCTCCACTTT. It translates to CASSAGTANSPLHF. The chain is built from TRBV2 and TRBJ1-6; TRBD1 aligns across 7 bases. The length of the CDR3 is 14 residues. The V gene's germline CDR1 is SNHLY and CDR2 FYNNEI. V shed 4 bases, J shed 7 bases, and the junction held 4 bases outside the gene matches.

The genes are TRBV4-2 and TRBJ2-7, with 9 bases matching TRBD1. Germline loops: CDR1 LGHNA, CDR2 YNFKEQ. CDR3 length: 17 amino acids. Trimming took 0 bases from V and 3 from J; bases not matched to a gene: 9. As DNA, the CDR3 is TGTGCCAGCAGCCAAGATCGGTACGACAGGGGGATCTACGAGCAGTACTTC. It is translated as CASSQDRYDRGIYEQYF.

In DNA form, the CDR3 reads TGTGCCAGCAGCTCGACGACCGTCAGGGATCTCTCCTACGAGCAGTACTTC. Amino acids: CASSSTTVRDLSYEQYF. The rearrangement joins TRBV7-9 to TRBJ2-7; D might be TRBD1 (5 bases). Germline V gene data show CDR1 as SEHNR and CDR2 as FQNEAQ (reference sequence). The CDR3 consists of 17 residues. The germline V and J ends were trimmed by 4 bases and 0 bases, with 19 bases remaining between them.

The J gene is TRBJ1-4, the V gene TRBV4-3; D is possibly TRBD1 (5 bases). The CDR3 is made up of 14 amino acids. With 0 bases removed from V and 5 bases from J, the gap between germline ends came to 7 bases. Germline-derived CDR1 and CDR2 are LGHNA and YSLEER. The CDR3 loop reads CASSQDRQNEKLFF. The CDR3, as DNA: TGCGCCAGCAGCCAAGATAGACAGAATGAAAAACTGTTTTTT.

V and J are TRBV7-8 and TRBJ2-5, with 7 bases identical to TRBD2. The CDR3 runs 13 residues. Germline loops: CDR1 SGHVS, CDR2 FQNEAQ. With V trimmed by 3 bases and J by 9 bases, 7 bases remained unmatched. The CDR3: CASSLFPGLAQYF. In DNA form, the CDR3 reads TGTGCCAGCAGCTTGTTCCCTGGACTAGCCCAGTACTTC.

The chain is built from TRBV5-1 and TRBJ1-2, with TRBD1 as a possible D gene (5 bases). V lost 4 bases to trimming and J lost 2 bases, with 9 bases between them. CDR1 is SGHRS, CDR2 YFSETQ, per germline. This CDR3 has 13 amino acids. The CDR3 DNA sequence: TGCGCCAGCAGCGGGACCGGGAACTATGGCTACACCTTC. Encoded protein: CASSGTGNYGYTF.

This chain uses TRBV18 with TRBJ2-7; 8 bases map to TRBD1. V shed 6 bases, J shed 5 bases, and the junction held 12 bases outside the gene matches. The CDR3 has 15 residues. CDR1 is KGHSH and CDR2 is LQKENI in the germline V gene. CDR3 nucleotides: TGTGCCAGCTCCCTGTCCGAGACAGGGGACCACGAGCAGTACTTC. Protein product: CASSLSETGDHEQYF. Together with reference TRBV18 and TRBJ2-7, the CDR3 gives the full variable domain: NAGVMQNPRHLVRRRGQEARLRCSPMKGHSHVYWYRQLPEEGLKFMVYLQKENIIDESGMPKERFSAEFPKEGPSILRIQQVVRGDSAAYFCASSLSETGDHEQYFGPGTRLTVT.

The chain recombines TRBV4-2 with TRBJ2-7; TRBD1 is a possible D gene (5 bases). Looked up from germline, CDR1 is LGHNA and CDR2 is YNFKEQ. The CDR3 has 14 amino acids. The V end was cut by 1 base, the J end by 4 bases, with 11 bases between. CDR3 protein: CASSQGVRVYEQYF. The CDR3 region has the DNA TGTGCCAGCAGCCAAGGGGTCAGGGTTTACGAGCAGTACTTC.

This chain connects TRBV7-2 to TRBJ2-3; 8 bases fit TRBD2. V was clipped by 3 bases and J by 0 bases; unmatched bases: 2. CDR1 and CDR2 from the germline V gene are SGHTA and FQGNSA. The CDR3 runs to 15 residues. CDR3 nucleotides: TGTGCCAGCAGCTTGCGGGGGGCGAGCACAGATACGCAGTATTTT. This encodes CASSLRGASTDTQYF.

V usage is TRBV5-4 and J usage is TRBJ1-3; no reliable D call. The germline CDR1 and CDR2 sequences are SGHNT and YYREEE (reference sequence). The CDR3 length is 14 residues. V lost 4 bases and J lost 4, with 12 bases in between. The CDR3 loop reads CASSPGPSGNTIYF. In nucleotides, the CDR3 is TGTGCCAGCAGCCCAGGACCGAGCGGAAACACCATATATTTT.

The V gene is TRBV7-2, the J gene TRBJ2-1; D gene unclear. Germline V lookup: CDR1 SGHTA, CDR2 FQGNSA. V lost 0 bases to trimming and J lost 8 bases, with 11 bases between them. CDR3 size: 14 residues. CDR3 sequence: CASSLAVNWDEQFF. The CDR3, as DNA: TGTGCCAGCAGCTTAGCGGTTAACTGGGATGAGCAGTTCTTC.

The gene calls are TRBV18 and TRBJ2-7; 9 bases are a match to TRBD1. Germline CDR1 is KGHSH and CDR2 is LQKENI. V lost 3 bases to trimming and J lost 7 bases; unmatched junction nucleotides: 10. The CDR3 has 15 amino acids. The CDR3 nucleotides are TGTGCCAGCTCACCCCCCGGGACAGGGCTGTTAGAGCAGTACTTC. Translation gives CASSPPGTGLLEQYF.

CDR3 loop: CASSPEGGTTNEKLFF. DNA for the CDR3: TGCGCCAGCAGCCCCGAGGGGGGGACAACTAATGAAAAACTGTTTTTT. The chain carries TRBV5-1 and TRBJ1-4; possibly TRBD1 for D (6 bases). The germline gives CDR1 SGHRS, CDR2 YFSETQ. The CDR3 length is 16 residues. V was cut by 4 bases and J by 0 bases, with 13 bases left in between.

This rearrangement joins TRBV7-2 to TRBJ2-7, with D unclear. The germline gives CDR1 SGHTA, CDR2 FQGNSA. This CDR3 has 13 residues. The germline V and J ends were trimmed by 0 bases and 4 bases, with 7 bases remaining between them. The CDR3 loop reads CASSLAFDYEQYF. In nucleotides, the CDR3 is TGTGCCAGCAGCTTAGCCTTTGATTACGAGCAGTACTTC.

The genes are TRBV10-3 and TRBJ2-7, with D unclear. CDR3 size: 13 residues. Per the germline V gene, CDR1 is ENHRY and CDR2 is SYGVKD. V lost 2 bases to trimming and J lost 3 bases, with 8 bases between them. This CDR3 is CAISEELDYEQYF. The DNA for the CDR3 is TGTGCCATCAGTGAGGAACTTGACTACGAGCAGTACTTC.

The chain is built from TRBV19 and TRBJ2-3; 9 bases align to TRBD2. V lost 1 base, J lost 1 base, and 15 bases stayed unmatched. Looked up from germline, CDR1 is LNHDA and CDR2 is SQIVND (reference sequence). The CDR3 covers 20 residues. The DNA of the CDR3 is TGTGCCAGTAGTATAGCCATGACGGAATGGGCTAGCGGGGGCACAGATACGCAGTATTTT. Protein: CASSIAMTEWASGGTDTQYF.

Notes on this clone: Germline is not matched at one junction end, which may reflect a read error. The chain carries TRBV7-7 and TRBJ1-3; D call uncertain. Germline V gene sequence: CDR1 SSHAT, CDR2 FNYEAQ (reference sequence). The CDR3 loop spans 16 amino acids. Written as DNA, the CDR3 is TGTGCTAGCAGCTTAGCGTATCCTACCTCGGGAAACACCATATATTTT. It translates to CASSLAYPTSGNTIYF.

The genes are TRBV7-2 and TRBJ2-2; perhaps D is TRBD1 or TRBD2 (6 bases each). The ends were cut back, 5 bases at V and 5 bases at J, with 15 bases in the middle. This CDR3 is built from 15 residues. From germline, CDR1 is SGHTA and CDR2 FQGNSA. In DNA, the CDR3 is TGTGCCAGCAGCGCCACGGGGGCGCTGACCGGGGAGCTGTTTTTT. This sequence encodes CASSATGALTGELFF.

The CDR3 sequence: CASSPYQGAGEKLFF. In DNA form, the CDR3 reads TGTGCCAGCAGCCCCTATCAGGGGGCGGGTGAAAAACTGTTTTTT. This chain connects TRBV11-2 to TRBJ1-4; 8 bases fit TRBD1. Germline-derived CDR1 and CDR2 are SGHAT and FQNNGV. The CDR3 runs to 15 residues. The V segment lost 5 bases and the J segment 7 bases; nucleotides outside the gene matches: 9.

The CDR3 region is CASSNRVSGNTEAFF. CDR3 nucleotide sequence: TGTGCCAGCAGTAACAGGGTCTCAGGGAACACTGAAGCTTTCTTT. The chain couples TRBV28 to TRBJ1-1, with D maybe TRBD1 (6 bases). Trimming left V 5 bases short and J 1 base short, with 14 bases between. In germline, CDR1 is MDHEN, CDR2 SYDVKM. CDR3 length: 15 amino acids. Looking up the rest from reference TRBV28 and TRBJ1-1 gives the full variable domain: DVKVTQSSRYLVKRTGEKVFLECVQDMDHENMFWYRQDPGLGLRLIYFSYDVKMKEKGDIPEGYSVSREKKERFSLILESASTNQTSMYLCASSNRVSGNTEAFFGQGTRLTVV.

CDR3 sequence: CASMSDNEQFF. CDR3 nucleotides: TGTGCCAGCATGAGCGACAATGAGCAGTTCTTC. The J gene is TRBJ2-1, the V gene TRBV12-3 or TRBV12-4; D unclear. The CDR3 is made up of 11 amino acids. Deletions cut 7 bases from V and 5 bases from J, with 6 bases between.

This clone was seen only once. The V and J genes are TRBV10-3 and TRBJ2-3; 8 bases agree with TRBD1. This CDR3 has 14 amino acids. The V gene's germline CDR1 is ENHRY and CDR2 SYGVKD. The V segment lost 7 bases and the J segment 0 bases; nucleotides outside the gene matches: 3. The CDR3 protein is CAITTGGSTDTQYF. CDR3 coding DNA: TGTGCCATCACCACAGGGGGTAGCACAGATACGCAGTATTTT.

V is TRBV9 and J is TRBJ2-5; the match to TRBD2 covers 7 bases. CDR1 and CDR2 from the germline V gene are SGDLS and YYNGEE. The CDR3 has 16 residues. J was trimmed by 5 bases and V by 1 base; bases with no gene match: 11. The CDR3 DNA reads as TGTGCCAGCAGCGTAAGGGCCAGCGGGGACTGGGAGACCCAGTACTTC. Amino acids: CASSVRASGDWETQYF.

The chain couples TRBV5-1 to TRBJ1-1; 11 nucleotides align to TRBD1. Germline-derived CDR1 and CDR2 are SGHRS and YFSETQ. Losses at the gene ends were 4 bases for V and 5 bases for J; bases not matched to a gene: 7. CDR3 length: 15 residues. CDR3 in amino acids: CASSASGQGGTEAFF. The CDR3 DNA is TGCGCCAGCAGCGCCTCGGGACAGGGGGGAACTGAAGCTTTCTTT.

The rearrangement uses TRBV15 and TRBJ1-4; no firm D call. The CDR3 covers 12 residues. CDR1 is LNHNV and CDR2 is YYDKDF in the germline V gene (reference sequence). V lost 0 bases to trimming and J lost 8 bases, with 4 bases between them. In DNA form, the CDR3 reads TGTGCCACCAGCAGAGATTCGGAAAAACTGTTTTTT. Residues: CATSRDSEKLFF.

The V call is TRBV6-2 or TRBV6-3, the J call TRBJ2-1; D tentatively fits TRBD1 or TRBD2 (5 bases each). Trimming pared 0 bases from V and 7 bases from J, leaving 16 bases between. Germline lookup yields CDR1 MNHEY and CDR2 SVGEGT. The CDR3 covers 16 residues. The CDR3 protein is CASSYSFRWGTNEQFF. The CDR3 nucleotides are TGTGCCAGCAGTTACTCTTTCCGATGGGGGACGAATGAGCAGTTCTTC.